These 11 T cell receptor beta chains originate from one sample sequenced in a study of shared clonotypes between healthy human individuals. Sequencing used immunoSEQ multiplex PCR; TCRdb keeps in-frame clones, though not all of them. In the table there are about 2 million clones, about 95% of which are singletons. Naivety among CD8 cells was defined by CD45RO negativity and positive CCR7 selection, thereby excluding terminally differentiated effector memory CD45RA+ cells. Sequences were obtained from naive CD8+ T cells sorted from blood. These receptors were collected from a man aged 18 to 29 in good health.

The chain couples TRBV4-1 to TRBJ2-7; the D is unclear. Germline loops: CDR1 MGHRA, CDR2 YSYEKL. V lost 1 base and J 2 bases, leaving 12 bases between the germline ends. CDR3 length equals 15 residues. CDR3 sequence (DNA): TGCGCCAGCAGCCAAGGCTCGAGGAGCACCTACGAGCAGTACTTC. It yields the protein CASSQGSRSTYEQYF.

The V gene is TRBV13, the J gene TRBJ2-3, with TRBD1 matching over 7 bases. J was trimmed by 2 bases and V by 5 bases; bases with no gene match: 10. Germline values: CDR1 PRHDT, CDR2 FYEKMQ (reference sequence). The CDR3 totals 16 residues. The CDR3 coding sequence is TGTGCCAGCAGCCTTACAGGGGAGCGGATCACAGATACGCAGTATTTT. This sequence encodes CASSLTGERITDTQYF.

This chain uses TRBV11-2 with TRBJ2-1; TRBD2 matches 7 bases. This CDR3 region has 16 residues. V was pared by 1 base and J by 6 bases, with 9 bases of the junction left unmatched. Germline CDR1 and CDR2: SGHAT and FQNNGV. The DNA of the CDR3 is TGTGCCAGCAGCTTAGGCGGGGGAACCGTACCCAATGAGCAGTTCTTC. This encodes CASSLGGGTVPNEQFF.

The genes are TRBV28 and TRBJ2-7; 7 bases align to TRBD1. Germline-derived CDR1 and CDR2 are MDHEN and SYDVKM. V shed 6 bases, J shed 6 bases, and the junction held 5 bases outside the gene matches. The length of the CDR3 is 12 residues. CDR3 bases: TGTGCCAGCAGCAGGGACAGCTCCGAGCAGTACTTC. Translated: CASSRDSSEQYF.

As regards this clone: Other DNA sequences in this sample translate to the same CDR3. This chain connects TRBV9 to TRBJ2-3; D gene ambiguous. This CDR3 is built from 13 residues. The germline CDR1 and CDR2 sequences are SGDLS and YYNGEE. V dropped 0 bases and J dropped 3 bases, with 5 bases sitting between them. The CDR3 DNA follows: TGTGCCAGCAGCGTAGGAAGGACAGATACGCAGTATTTT. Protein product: CASSVGRTDTQYF.

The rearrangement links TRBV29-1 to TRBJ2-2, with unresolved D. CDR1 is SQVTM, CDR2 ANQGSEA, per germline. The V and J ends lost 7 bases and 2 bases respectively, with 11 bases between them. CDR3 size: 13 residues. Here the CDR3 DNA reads TGCAGCGCTGACAAGGAAAACACCGGGGAGCTGTTTTTT. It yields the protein CSADKENTGELFF.

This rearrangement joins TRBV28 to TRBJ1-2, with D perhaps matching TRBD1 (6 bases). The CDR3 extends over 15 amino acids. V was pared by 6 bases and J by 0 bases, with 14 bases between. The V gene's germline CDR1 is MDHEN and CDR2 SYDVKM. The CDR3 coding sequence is TGTGCCAGCAGCCCGCAGGGGCCTCCTAACTATGGCTACACCTTC. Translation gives CASSPQGPPNYGYTF.

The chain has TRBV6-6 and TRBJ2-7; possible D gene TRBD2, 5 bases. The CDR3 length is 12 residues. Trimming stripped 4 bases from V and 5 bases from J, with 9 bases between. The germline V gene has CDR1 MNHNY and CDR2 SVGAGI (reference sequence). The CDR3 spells CASSFTRDEQYF. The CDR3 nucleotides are TGTGCCAGCAGTTTTACGAGGGACGAGCAGTACTTC.

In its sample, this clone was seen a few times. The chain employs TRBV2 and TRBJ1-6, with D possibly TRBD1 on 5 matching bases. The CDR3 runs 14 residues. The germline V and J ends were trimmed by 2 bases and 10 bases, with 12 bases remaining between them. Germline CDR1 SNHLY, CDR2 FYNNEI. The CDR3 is CASSETRGRSPLHF. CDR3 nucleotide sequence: TGTGCCAGCAGTGAAACGAGGGGCCGGTCACCCCTCCACTTT. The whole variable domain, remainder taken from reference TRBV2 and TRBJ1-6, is EPEVTQTPSHQVTQMGQEVILRCVPISNHLYFYWYRQILGQKVEFLVSFYNNEISEKSEIFDDQFSVERPDGSNFTLKIRSTKLEDSAMYFCASSETRGRSPLHFGNGTRLTVT.

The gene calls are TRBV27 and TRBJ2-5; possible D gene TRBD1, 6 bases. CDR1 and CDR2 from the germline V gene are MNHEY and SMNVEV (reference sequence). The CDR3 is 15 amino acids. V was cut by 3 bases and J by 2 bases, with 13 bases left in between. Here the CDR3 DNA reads TGTGCCAGCAGTTTGCTCGGACAGCCTCAAGAGACCCAGTACTTC. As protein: CASSLLGQPQETQYF.

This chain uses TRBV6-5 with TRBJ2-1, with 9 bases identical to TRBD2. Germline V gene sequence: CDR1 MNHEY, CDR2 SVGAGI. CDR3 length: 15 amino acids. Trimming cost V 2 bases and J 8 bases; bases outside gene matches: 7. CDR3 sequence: CASSYGVAGVDEQFF. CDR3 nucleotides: TGTGCCAGCAGTTACGGGGTAGCGGGAGTCGATGAGCAGTTCTTC.